These 31 T cell receptor beta chains were all obtained from the same sample, sequenced in a study of blood T cell repertoires in COVID-19. Using immunoSEQ multiplex PCR, the repertoire was profiled, and TCRdb retains in-frame clones only, with some absent. This table has under 400,000 clones, 70% to 90% appearing once. The sequencing input was PBMCs or T cells enriched from blood (not recorded which). These receptors originate from a man aged 35 to 55 in a cohort exposed to, infected with or recovered from COVID-19 (not recorded which).

This clone has only one observation. V usage is TRBV11-2 and J usage is TRBJ2-3; 8 positions agree with TRBD2. CDR1 is SGHAT, CDR2 FQNNGV, per germline. The V gene end was trimmed by 2 bases and the J gene end by 5 bases; junction bases not matched to a gene: 6. The CDR3 spans 15 residues. This chain's CDR3 is CASSLRAGAGDTQYF. Written as DNA, the CDR3 is TGTGCCAGCAGCTTACGAGCGGGAGCTGGAGATACGCAGTATTTT.

This sequence joins TRBV19 and TRBJ1-2; no reliable D call. The CDR3 is 14 amino acids. V gave up 5 bases and J gave up 2 bases, with 12 bases separating them. In germline, CDR1 is LNHDA, CDR2 SQIVND (reference sequence). CDR3 DNA sequence: TGTGCCAGTAGTCATACGGCGGGGAACTATGGCTACACCTTC. Amino acids: CASSHTAGNYGYTF.

Concerning this clone itself: In the same sample, other DNA sequences code for this CDR3. The chain links TRBV27 to TRBJ2-7; maybe TRBD2 (7 bases). Trimming took off 0 bases at V and 2 bases at J, with 11 bases between the two ends. The CDR3 totals 15 residues. The germline V gene has CDR1 MNHEY and CDR2 SMNVEV (reference sequence). CDR3 DNA: TGTGCCAGCAGTTTATCGTCGGGGGGCACCTACGAGCAGTACTTC. As protein: CASSLSSGGTYEQYF.

The J gene is TRBJ1-2, the V gene TRBV9; the D gene is possibly TRBD1 (6 bases). This CDR3 has 15 residues. V was trimmed by 2 bases and J by 2 bases, leaving 13 bases between them. In germline, CDR1 is SGDLS, CDR2 YYNGEE. In DNA form, the CDR3 reads TGTGCCAGCAGCGTTTCAGGGGCTCCCAACTATGGCTACACCTTC. Its translation is CASSVSGAPNYGYTF.

This chain uses TRBV7-9 with TRBJ2-7; the match to TRBD2 covers 10 bases. This CDR3 comprises 14 residues. Germline CDR1 and CDR2: SEHNR and FQNEAQ (reference sequence). Trimming cost V 5 bases and J 4 bases; bases outside gene matches: 5. For the CDR3, the DNA is TGTGCCAGCAGCCCCGGGACTAGCGTTTACGAGCAGTACTTC. Protein sequence: CASSPGTSVYEQYF.

This chain joins TRBV5-1 and TRBJ1-4, with D uncertain. Trimming took 4 bases from V and 4 from J, leaving 11 bases between them. This CDR3 spans 14 amino acids. Germline CDR1 reads SGHRS; CDR2 reads YFSETQ. The chain's CDR3 is CASSIRSGNEKLFF. CDR3 nucleotides: TGCGCCAGCAGCATCCGGAGTGGTAATGAAAAACTGTTTTTT.

This sequence joins TRBV10-2 and TRBJ2-1; 8 bases map to TRBD2. V was clipped by 5 bases and J by 7 bases; unmatched bases: 10. This CDR3 is 15 amino acids long. Germline CDR1 reads WSHSY; CDR2 reads SAAADI. The chain's CDR3 is CASSWTGGPGNEQFF. The CDR3 nucleotides are TGCGCCAGCAGTTGGACGGGAGGGCCGGGAAATGAGCAGTTCTTC.

The chain combines TRBV7-2 with TRBJ2-7, with TRBD2 identical over 10 bases. The V gene's germline CDR1 is SGHTA and CDR2 FQGNSA. V lost 5 bases to trimming and J lost 2 bases; unmatched junction nucleotides: 12. This CDR3 spans 17 amino acids. The DNA of the CDR3 is TGTGCCAGCAGCCCCCCTAGCGGGAGAAGACCCACCTACGAGCAGTACTTC. It yields the protein CASSPPSGRRPTYEQYF.

The chain recombines TRBV11-2 with TRBJ2-7; 7 bases are shared with TRBD1. This CDR3 has 15 residues. Germline V lookup: CDR1 SGHAT, CDR2 FQNNGV. V shed 2 bases, J shed 2 bases, and the junction held 6 bases outside the gene matches. The CDR3 is CASSLLTTGTYEQYF. Written as DNA, the CDR3 is TGTGCCAGCAGCTTATTGACGACAGGGACCTACGAGCAGTACTTC. Full variable domain (rest looked up from reference TRBV11-2 and TRBJ2-7): EAGVAQSPRYKIIEKRQSVAFWCNPISGHATLYWYQQILGQGPKLLIQFQNNGVVDDSQLPKDRFSAERLKGVDSTLKIQPAKLEDSAVYLCASSLLTTGTYEQYFGPGTRLTVT.

The chain is built from TRBV10-1 and TRBJ2-7; TRBD2 aligns across 11 bases. The CDR3 consists of 16 residues. Germline values: CDR1 WNHNN, CDR2 SYGVQD (reference sequence). With 2 bases clipped from V and 5 bases from J, the junction kept 8 bases outside the gene matches. As DNA, the CDR3 is TGCGCCAGCAGTGAGGGAACTAGCGGGAGAGGGAACGAGCAGTACTTC. Amino acid sequence: CASSEGTSGRGNEQYF.

This chain joins TRBV27 and TRBJ1-1; D call uncertain. The CDR3 spans 13 residues. The germline gives CDR1 MNHEY, CDR2 SMNVEV (reference sequence). Trimming stripped 7 bases from V and 0 bases from J, with 9 bases between. CDR3 DNA: TGTGCCAGCAAGAGGGTCATGAACACTGAAGCTTTCTTT. This codes for CASKRVMNTEAFF.

This clone was picked up one time. The chain joins TRBV28 to TRBJ1-5, with 8 nucleotides matching TRBD1. Germline CDR1 MDHEN, CDR2 SYDVKM. V dropped 5 bases and J dropped 0; count of bases not matched to a gene: 12. This CDR3 is 18 amino acids long. The DNA of the CDR3 is TGTGCCAGCAGTCCGCAAAACAGGGGGTCTGATAGCAATCAGCCCCAGCATTTT. Its protein product is CASSPQNRGSDSNQPQHF.

The V gene is TRBV7-2, the J gene TRBJ2-7; possible D gene TRBD1, 6 bases. Germline-derived CDR1 and CDR2 are SGHTA and FQGNSA. CDR3 length: 14 amino acids. The V end lost 3 bases, the J end lost 2 bases, and 11 bases lay between the germline ends. This CDR3 reads CASSFTEGAYEQYF. The CDR3 coding sequence is TGTGCCAGCAGCTTCACCGAGGGGGCCTACGAGCAGTACTTC.

This chain connects TRBV19 to TRBJ2-3, with 14 bases that match TRBD2. Germline V gives CDR1 LNHDA, CDR2 SQIVND (reference sequence). Trimming took 3 bases from V and 3 from J; bases not matched to a gene: 8. There are 18 residues in the CDR3. The CDR3 DNA sequence: TGTGCCAGTAGTATTACCGGGACTAGCGGGAGCCGTACAGATACGCAGTATTTT. It codes for CASSITGTSGSRTDTQYF.

The chain uses TRBV5-1 and TRBJ2-1; D is perhaps TRBD2 (5 bases). The CDR3 is 14 residues long. Germline assignment: CDR1 SGHRS and CDR2 YFSETQ. V was clipped by 4 bases and J by 8 bases, with 16 bases between them. This CDR3 is CASSALVAGHEQFF. The CDR3, as DNA: TGCGCCAGCAGCGCACTAGTTGCGGGCCATGAGCAGTTCTTC. Variable domain in full (rest from reference TRBV5-1 and TRBJ2-1): KAGVTQTPRYLIKTRGQQVTLSCSPISGHRSVSWYQQTPGQGLQFLFEYFSETQRNKGNFPGRFSGRQFSNSRSEMNVSTLELGDSALYLCASSALVAGHEQFFGPGTRLTVL.

This clone was picked up one time. This chain connects TRBV6-1 to TRBJ1-5; 8 nucleotides match TRBD1. Losses at the gene ends were 4 bases for V and 2 bases for J; bases not matched to a gene: 10. The CDR3 covers 17 residues. Per germline, CDR1 MNHNS and CDR2 SASEGT. CDR3 bases: TGTGCCAGCAGTGCCTCGTACAGGGGGAGCGGCAATCAGCCCCAGCATTTT. Translated: CASSASYRGSGNQPQHF.

The chain is built from TRBV6-5 and TRBJ2-7; D is unclear. This CDR3 has 11 amino acids. V was trimmed by 6 bases and J by 7 bases, leaving 10 bases between them. Germline V CDR1 and CDR2: MNHEY, SVGAGI. The CDR3 loop reads CASSHAGEQYF. The CDR3 DNA reads TGTGCCAGCAGCCATGCAGGAGAGCAGTACTTC.

This chain links TRBV4-2 with TRBJ2-1; 8 nucleotides align to TRBD1. This CDR3 region has 14 residues. The ends lost 5 bases at V and 7 bases at J; junction bases unmatched: 7. CDR1 LGHNA and CDR2 YNFKEQ come from the germline V gene. The CDR3 DNA reads TGTGCCAGCAGCGGAACGGGACAGGTTAATGAGCAGTTCTTC. This translates into CASSGTGQVNEQFF.

This rearrangement joins TRBV4-2 to TRBJ2-2; TRBD2 aligns across 7 bases. After removal of 5 bases from V and 0 bases from J, the junction contained 3 bases not matched to a gene. The CDR3 is made up of 15 amino acids. The germline V gene has CDR1 LGHNA and CDR2 YNFKEQ. This chain's CDR3 is CASSSLAANTGELFF. The DNA for the CDR3 is TGTGCCAGCAGCTCTCTAGCGGCGAACACCGGGGAGCTGTTTTTT.

The chain has TRBV5-1 and TRBJ2-5; 11 bases fit TRBD2. This CDR3 spans 17 amino acids. Germline assignment: CDR1 SGHRS and CDR2 YFSETQ. V dropped 4 bases and J dropped 6; count of bases not matched to a gene: 14. CDR3 sequence (DNA): TGCGCCAGCAGCATTAGCGGGAGGGCCGGTTCCTCAAAGACCCAGTACTTC. Protein product: CASSISGRAGSSKTQYF.

This chain uses TRBV6-2 or TRBV6-3 with TRBJ2-7; TRBD1 aligns across 9 bases. V gave up 5 bases and J gave up 5 bases; unmatched junction bases: 7. CDR1 MNHEY and CDR2 SVGEGT come from the germline V gene. CDR3 length: 14 residues. The CDR3 sequence is CASSRRDRVHEQYF. CDR3 DNA: TGTGCCAGCAGTCGCCGGGACAGGGTGCACGAGCAGTACTTC.

The chain is built from TRBV13 and TRBJ2-1; no clear D gene. V dropped 0 bases and J dropped 6 bases, with 6 bases sitting between them. CDR1 and CDR2 from the germline V gene are PRHDT and FYEKMQ (reference sequence). This CDR3 contains 13 residues. CDR3 bases: TGTGCCAGCAGCTTAGGCCCTAGCAATGAGCAGTTCTTC. It yields the protein CASSLGPSNEQFF.

The chain combines TRBV30 with TRBJ1-2; no firm D call. Trimming removed 4 bases at V and 4 bases at J, with 10 bases between. CDR3 size: 12 residues. CDR1 and CDR2 (germline): GTSNPN, SVGIG (reference sequence). The CDR3 loop is CAWTPRFYGYTF. CDR3 DNA: TGTGCCTGGACCCCTAGATTCTATGGCTACACCTTC.

The chain links TRBV5-4 to TRBJ1-3, with D unclear. Trimming left V 1 base short and J 7 bases short, with 6 bases between. Germline CDR1 is SGHNT and CDR2 is YYREEE (reference sequence). This CDR3 has 12 amino acids. CDR3 in amino acids: CASSLNSNTIYF. The CDR3 DNA reads as TGTGCCAGCAGCTTGAACAGTAACACCATATATTTT.

The rearrangement uses TRBV10-3 and TRBJ2-3; D might be TRBD2 (6 bases). The germline gives CDR1 ENHRY, CDR2 SYGVKD. V lost 6 bases and J 3 bases, leaving 22 bases between the germline ends. The CDR3 covers 17 residues. The CDR3 reads CAISALAETSTTDTQYF. The CDR3 DNA is TGTGCCATCAGCGCCTTAGCGGAAACCTCTACGACAGATACGCAGTATTTT.

The genes are TRBV6-5 and TRBJ1-2; 7 bases match TRBD1. The CDR3 runs to 15 residues. Germline V gene data show CDR1 as MNHEY and CDR2 as SVGAGI. V shed 4 bases and J 4 bases; nucleotides not matched to a gene: 9. The CDR3 DNA is TGTGCCAGCAGTTCAGAGACAGGGATCGCCTATGGCTACACCTTC. Protein sequence: CASSSETGIAYGYTF.

J is TRBJ2-5 and V is TRBV30; a weak D match, TRBD2 (7 bases). Germline V gives CDR1 GTSNPN, CDR2 SVGIG (reference sequence). The V gene lost 7 bases and the J gene lost 4 bases, with 19 bases spanning the gap. The CDR3 is made up of 14 amino acids. The CDR3 region has the DNA TGTGCCTTACGCCGAGGGGGGGCCGCAGAGACCCAGTACTTC. Its protein is CALRRGGAAETQYF. Full variable domain (outside the CDR3, taken from reference TRBV30 and TRBJ2-5): SQTIHQWPATLVQPVGSPLSLECTVEGTSNPNLYWYRQAAGRGLQLLFYSVGIGQISSEVPQNLSASRPQDRQFILSSKKLLLSDSGFYLCALRRGGAAETQYFGPGTRLLVL.

The chain is built from TRBV7-2 and TRBJ2-1; 11 bases fit TRBD2. The CDR3 sequence is 17 residues long. Trimming removed 3 bases from V and 8 bases from J; junction bases left unmatched: 12. The germline gives CDR1 SGHTA, CDR2 FQGNSA. The CDR3 protein is CASSFVPLAGGQDEQFF. The DNA of the CDR3 is TGTGCCAGCAGCTTTGTCCCTTTAGCGGGAGGGCAGGATGAGCAGTTCTTC.

This sequence joins TRBV2 and TRBJ1-3; 7 positions match TRBD1. The germline V gene has CDR1 SNHLY and CDR2 FYNNEI. There are 15 residues in the CDR3. Trimming at V came to 6 bases and at J to 4 bases, leaving 9 bases not matched to a gene. In DNA form, the CDR3 reads TGTGCCAGCAGAGCTACAGGGGATTACGGAAACACCATATATTTT. Translation gives CASRATGDYGNTIYF.

This chain links TRBV3-1 (or the pseudogene TRBV3-2) with TRBJ1-1, with D hard to call. The V end was cut by 1 base, the J end by 3 bases, with 6 bases between. From germline, CDR1 is LGHDT and CDR2 YNNKEL (reference sequence). This CDR3 has 13 residues. The CDR3 reads CASSQGLDTEAFF. The DNA for the CDR3 is TGTGCCAGCAGCCAAGGGCTAGACACTGAAGCTTTCTTT.

DNA for the CDR3: TGTGCCAGCAGCCCCGGGACAGCCCGGGGCACAGATACGCAGTATTTT. Its protein product is CASSPGTARGTDTQYF. The chain links TRBV5-6 to TRBJ2-3; TRBD1 matches 7 bases. The CDR3 runs to 16 residues. V gave up 4 bases and J gave up 1 base; unmatched junction bases: 9. From germline, CDR1 is SGHDT and CDR2 YYEEEE.